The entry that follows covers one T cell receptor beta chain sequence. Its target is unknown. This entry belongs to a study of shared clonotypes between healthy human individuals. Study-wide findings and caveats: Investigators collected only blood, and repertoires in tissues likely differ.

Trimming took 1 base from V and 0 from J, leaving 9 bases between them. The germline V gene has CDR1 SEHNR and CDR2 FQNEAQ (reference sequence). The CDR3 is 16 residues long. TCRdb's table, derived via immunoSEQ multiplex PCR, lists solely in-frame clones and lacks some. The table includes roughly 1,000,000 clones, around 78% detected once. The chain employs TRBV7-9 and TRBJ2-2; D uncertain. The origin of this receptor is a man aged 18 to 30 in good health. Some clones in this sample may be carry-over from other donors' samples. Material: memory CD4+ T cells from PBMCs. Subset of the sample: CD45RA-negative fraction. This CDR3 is CASSLGGQTNTGELFF. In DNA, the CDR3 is TGTGCCAGCAGCTTAGGTGGTCAGACGAACACCGGGGAGCTGTTTTTT.